This entry concerns a single T cell receptor (beta chain). This CDR3 region has 18 residues. From germline, CDR1 is SGHRS and CDR2 YFSETQ. The V segment lost 2 bases and the J segment 2 bases; nucleotides outside the gene matches: 15. Generated by immunoSEQ multiplex PCR, the TCRdb table keeps only in-frame clones and is missing some. Among about 160,000 clones listed, around 82% were seen once. The data were obtained in a study of blood T cell repertoires in COVID-19. About the research overall: The United States, Italy and Spain supplied acute and convalescent COVID-19 samples. PBMCs, B-cell-depleted T cells, or T cells provided the cDNA or gDNA that made up the material.

Each participant's cohort was designated according to participant-reported clinical history. Recovered participants had two consecutive negative NP/OP PCR tests, healthcare professional clearance, or symptom resolution. This sequence joins TRBV5-1 and TRBJ2-7, with TRBD1 matching over 8 bases. The sample was PBMCs or T cells enriched from blood (not recorded which). The source is a man aged 55 to 70 who had recovered from COVID-19. The CDR3, as DNA: TGCGCCAGCAGCTTCCAAGAGCTGCGGACAGGGAAAGCCTACGAGCAGTACTTC. It is translated as CASSFQELRTGKAYEQYF. The full variable domain, in which reference TRBV5-1 and TRBJ2-7 provide the parts outside the CDR3, is KAGVTQTPRYLIKTRGQQVTLSCSPISGHRSVSWYQQTPGQGLQFLFEYFSETQRNKGNFPGRFSGRQFSNSRSEMNVSTLELGDSALYLCASSFQELRTGKAYEQYFGPGTRLTVT.